This T cell receptor beta chain was captured by sequencing in a study of cytomegalovirus exposure and HLA in healthy donors. Of note for this clone: What it recognizes is unknown.

The study, taken as a whole, reports: When a later analysis was performed, an Asian-associated ancestry cluster reportedly had fewer N-insertions than the roughly 690-donor mean.

PCR employed 60 Vbeta and 13 Jbeta primers. Libraries were prepared by immunoSEQ multiplex PCR; TCRdb keeps only in-frame clonotypes and omits some of them. This table has 80,000 or so clones, approximately 61% appearing once. CDR1 and CDR2 from the germline V gene are SGHAT and FQNNGV. The CDR3 runs to 14 residues. V lost 0 bases, J lost 12 bases, and 14 bases lay in between. Material: PBMCs. The chain combines TRBV11-2 with TRBJ1-4, with a tentative D call TRBD1 (5 bases). The source is a woman aged 45-65 years in good health and CMV-seropositive. CDR3 nucleotide sequence: TGTGCCAGCAGCTTAGATCAAAGGGGTCAGGAACTGTTTTTT. Residues: CASSLDQRGQELFF.